This T cell receptor beta chain was sequenced in a study of T cell clonotyping in hematopoietic cell transplantation. Study observations and caveats: Few recipient clonotypes overlapped donors; over 95% were de novo at given depth. Recipient TCR diversity dropped after transplant; expanded clonotypes rose from day 30 to 180.

A note on this clone: Its antigen is as yet unknown.

Some clones are missing from TCRdb's copy, which holds only in-frame ones; the method was immunoSEQ multiplex PCR. The profile covers about 27,000 clones, with around 95% appearing a single time and about 1.3% taken by the ten largest. CDR1 SGHTA and CDR2 FQGNSA come from the germline V gene. With V trimmed by 5 bases and J by 2 bases, 11 bases remained unmatched. The CDR3 is 17 residues long. Sequencing used peripheral blood mononuclear cells. V is TRBV7-2 and J is TRBJ2-3, with TRBD2 matching 9 bases. The origin of this receptor is a man aged 50-59 years in good health. Some clones in this sample may be carry-over from other donors' samples. CDR3 amino acids: CASSTPRGGGDTDTQYF. CDR3 sequence (DNA): TGTGCCAGCAGCACGCCGCGGGGGGGCGGGGACACAGATACGCAGTATTTT.